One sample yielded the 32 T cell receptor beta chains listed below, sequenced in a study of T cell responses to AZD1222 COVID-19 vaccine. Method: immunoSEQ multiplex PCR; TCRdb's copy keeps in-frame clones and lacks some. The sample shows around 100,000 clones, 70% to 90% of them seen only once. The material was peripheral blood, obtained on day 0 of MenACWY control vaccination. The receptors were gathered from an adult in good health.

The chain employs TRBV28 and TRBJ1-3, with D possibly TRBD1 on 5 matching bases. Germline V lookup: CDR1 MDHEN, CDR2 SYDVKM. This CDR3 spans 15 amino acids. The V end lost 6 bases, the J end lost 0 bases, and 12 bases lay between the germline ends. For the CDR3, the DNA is TGTGCCAGCAGACCCCAAGGGGCCTCTGGAAACACCATATATTTT. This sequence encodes CASRPQGASGNTIYF.

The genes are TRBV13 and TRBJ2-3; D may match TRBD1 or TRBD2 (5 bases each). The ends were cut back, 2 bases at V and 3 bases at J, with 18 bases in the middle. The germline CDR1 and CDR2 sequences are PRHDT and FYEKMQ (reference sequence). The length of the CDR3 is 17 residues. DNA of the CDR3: TGTGCCAGCAGCTTAACCCGGGACCCATTAGGTACAGATACGCAGTATTTT. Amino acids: CASSLTRDPLGTDTQYF.

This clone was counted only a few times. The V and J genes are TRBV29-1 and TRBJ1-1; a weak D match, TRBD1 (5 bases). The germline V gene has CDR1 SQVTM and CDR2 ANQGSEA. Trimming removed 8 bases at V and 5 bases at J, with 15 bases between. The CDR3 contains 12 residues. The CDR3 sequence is CSSRGAGTEAFF. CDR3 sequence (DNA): TGCAGCTCCCGAGGGGCGGGAACTGAAGCTTTCTTT.

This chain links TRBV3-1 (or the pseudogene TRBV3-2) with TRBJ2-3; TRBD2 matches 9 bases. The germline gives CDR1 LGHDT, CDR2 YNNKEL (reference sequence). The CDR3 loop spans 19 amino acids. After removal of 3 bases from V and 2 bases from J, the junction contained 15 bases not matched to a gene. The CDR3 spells CASSHAGGSGGPNTDTQYF. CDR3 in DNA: TGTGCCAGCAGCCATGCCGGGGGGAGCGGGGGGCCGAACACAGATACGCAGTATTTT.

The CDR3 loop reads CASSLGGEETQYF. The CDR3 nucleotides are TGTGCCAGCAGCTTGGGGGGGGAGGAGACCCAGTACTTC. The rearrangement joins TRBV7-2 to TRBJ2-5, with 7 positions matching TRBD2. Germline-derived CDR1 and CDR2 are SGHTA and FQGNSA. This CDR3 contains 13 residues. The V segment lost 3 bases and the J segment 5 bases; nucleotides outside the gene matches: 3.

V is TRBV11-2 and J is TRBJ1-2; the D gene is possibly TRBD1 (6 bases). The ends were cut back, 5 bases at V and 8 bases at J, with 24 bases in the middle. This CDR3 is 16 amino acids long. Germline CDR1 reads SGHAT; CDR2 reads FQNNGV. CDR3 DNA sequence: TGTGCCAGCAGCCCGTCGGGGGGGCGCTGGCCAGGGGGCTACACCTTC. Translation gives CASSPSGGRWPGGYTF.

The CDR3 region has the DNA TGTGCCAGCAGACCCAACAGGGGGCCTAGCTTAACCTACGAGCAGTACTTC. This codes for CASRPNRGPSLTYEQYF. The chain uses TRBV27 and TRBJ2-5; 9 bases fit TRBD1. The DNA end favors TRBJ2-7, so the J call may be wrong. Germline V CDR1 and CDR2: MNHEY, SMNVEV (reference sequence). This CDR3 is 17 amino acids long.

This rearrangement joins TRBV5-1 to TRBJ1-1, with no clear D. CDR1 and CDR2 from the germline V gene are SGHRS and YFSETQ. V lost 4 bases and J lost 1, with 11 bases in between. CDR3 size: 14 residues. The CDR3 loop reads CASSVGGENTEAFF. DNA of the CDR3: TGCGCCAGCAGCGTGGGTGGAGAGAACACTGAAGCTTTCTTT.

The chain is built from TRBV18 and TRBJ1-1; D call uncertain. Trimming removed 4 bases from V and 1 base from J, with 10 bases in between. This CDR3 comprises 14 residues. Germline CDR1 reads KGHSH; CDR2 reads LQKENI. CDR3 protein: CASSQGYQNTEAFF. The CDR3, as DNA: TGTGCCAGCTCACAGGGATACCAGAACACTGAAGCTTTCTTT.

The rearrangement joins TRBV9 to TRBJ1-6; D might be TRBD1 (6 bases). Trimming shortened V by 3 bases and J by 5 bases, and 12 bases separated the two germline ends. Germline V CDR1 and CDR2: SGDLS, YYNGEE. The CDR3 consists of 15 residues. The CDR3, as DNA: TGTGCCAGCAGCGGAATGGACAGAGATAATTCACCCCTCCACTTT. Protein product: CASSGMDRDNSPLHF.

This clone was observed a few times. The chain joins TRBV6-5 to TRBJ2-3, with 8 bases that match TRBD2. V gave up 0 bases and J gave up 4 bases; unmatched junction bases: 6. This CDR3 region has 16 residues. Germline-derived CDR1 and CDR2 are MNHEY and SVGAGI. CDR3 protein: CASSYSSSGTPDTQYF. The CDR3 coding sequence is TGTGCCAGCAGTTACTCAAGTAGCGGGACACCAGATACGCAGTATTTT.

The CDR3 nucleotides are TGTGCCAGTAGTATTGAGACAGGGACTGGACAAGAGACCCAGTACTTC. This translates into CASSIETGTGQETQYF. The chain has TRBV19 and TRBJ2-5, with D possibly matching TRBD1 (7 bases). The CDR3 spans 16 residues. Germline loops: CDR1 LNHDA, CDR2 SQIVND (reference sequence). Trimming removed 3 bases at V and 2 bases at J, with 16 bases between.

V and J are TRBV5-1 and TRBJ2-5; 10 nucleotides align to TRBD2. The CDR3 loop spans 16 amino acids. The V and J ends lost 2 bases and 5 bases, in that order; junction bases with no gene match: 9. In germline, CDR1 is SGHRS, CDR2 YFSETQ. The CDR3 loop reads CASSLIERGGLETQYF. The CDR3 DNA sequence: TGCGCCAGCAGCTTAATTGAGCGGGGGGGCCTGGAGACCCAGTACTTC.

DNA of the CDR3: TGTGCCTGGAGTGTCACGGCGGCGACTGGGGCAGATACGCAGTATTTT. Encoded protein: CAWSVTAATGADTQYF. V gene TRBV30 combines with J gene TRBJ2-3; no clear D gene. The germline V gene encodes CDR1 GTSNPN and CDR2 SVGIG (reference sequence). Deletions cut 0 bases from V and 4 bases from J, with 17 bases between. The CDR3 is 16 amino acids.

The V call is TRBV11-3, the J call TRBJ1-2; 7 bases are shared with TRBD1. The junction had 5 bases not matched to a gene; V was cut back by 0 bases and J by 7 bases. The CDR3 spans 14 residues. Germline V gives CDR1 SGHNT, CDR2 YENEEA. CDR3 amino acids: CASSLDPGGSGYTF. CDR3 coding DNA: TGTGCCAGCAGCTTAGATCCAGGGGGATCTGGCTACACCTTC.

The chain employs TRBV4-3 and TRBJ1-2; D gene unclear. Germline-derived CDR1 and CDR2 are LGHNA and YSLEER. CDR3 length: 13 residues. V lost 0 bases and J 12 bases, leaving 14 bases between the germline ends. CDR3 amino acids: CASSQESLSDHTF. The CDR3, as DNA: TGCGCCAGCAGCCAAGAGTCCCTTAGCGACCACACCTTC.

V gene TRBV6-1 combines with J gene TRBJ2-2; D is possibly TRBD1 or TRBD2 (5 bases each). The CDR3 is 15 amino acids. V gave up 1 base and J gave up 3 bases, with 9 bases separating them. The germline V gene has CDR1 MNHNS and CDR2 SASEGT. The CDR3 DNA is TGTGCCAGCAGTGAAGATAGGGGAGACACCGGGGAGCTGTTTTTT. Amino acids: CASSEDRGDTGELFF.

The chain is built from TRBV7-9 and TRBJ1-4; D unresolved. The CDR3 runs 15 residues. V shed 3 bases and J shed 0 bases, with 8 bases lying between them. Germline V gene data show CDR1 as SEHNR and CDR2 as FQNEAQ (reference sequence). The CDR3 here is CASSFQVATNEKLFF. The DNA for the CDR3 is TGTGCCAGCAGCTTCCAGGTTGCAACTAATGAAAAACTGTTTTTT. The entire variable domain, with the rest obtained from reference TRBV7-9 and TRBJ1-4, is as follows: DTGVSQNPRHKITKRGQNVTFRCDPISEHNRLYWYRQTLGQGPEFLTYFQNEAQLEKSRLLSDRFSAERPKGSFSTLEIQRTEQGDSAMYLCASSFQVATNEKLFFGSGTQLSVL.

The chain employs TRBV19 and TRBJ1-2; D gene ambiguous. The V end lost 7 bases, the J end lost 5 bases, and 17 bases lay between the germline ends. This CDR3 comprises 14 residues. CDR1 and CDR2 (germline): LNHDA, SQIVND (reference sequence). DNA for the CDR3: TGTGCCAGTACCTTAGAAGTTCTCCTTTATGGCTACACCTTC. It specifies CASTLEVLLYGYTF.

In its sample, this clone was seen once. This CDR3 is CASSLERGRNQPQHF. CDR3 DNA sequence: TGTGCCAGCAGCTTAGAGAGGGGTCGTAATCAGCCCCAGCATTTT. The rearrangement joins TRBV7-2 to TRBJ1-5; TRBD1 is a possible D gene (5 bases). V lost 1 base and J 4 bases, leaving 11 bases between the germline ends. The CDR3 covers 15 residues. Germline-derived CDR1 and CDR2 are SGHTA and FQGNSA.

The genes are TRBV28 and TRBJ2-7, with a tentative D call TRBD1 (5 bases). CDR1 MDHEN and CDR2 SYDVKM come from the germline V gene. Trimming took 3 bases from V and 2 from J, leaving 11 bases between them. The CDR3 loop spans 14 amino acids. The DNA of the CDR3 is TGTGCCAGCAGTTTGGCTCAGGGCACCTACGAGCAGTACTTC. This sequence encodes CASSLAQGTYEQYF. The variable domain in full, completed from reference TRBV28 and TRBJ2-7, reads DVKVTQSSRYLVKRTGEKVFLECVQDMDHENMFWYRQDPGLGLRLIYFSYDVKMKEKGDIPEGYSVSREKKERFSLILESASTNQTSMYLCASSLAQGTYEQYFGPGTRLTVT.

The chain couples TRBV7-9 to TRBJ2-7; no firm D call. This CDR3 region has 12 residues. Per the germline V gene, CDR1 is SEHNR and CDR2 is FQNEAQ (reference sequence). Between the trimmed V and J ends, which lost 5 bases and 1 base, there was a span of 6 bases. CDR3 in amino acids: CASSGRSYEQYF. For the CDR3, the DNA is TGTGCCAGCAGCGGCAGGTCCTACGAGCAGTACTTC.

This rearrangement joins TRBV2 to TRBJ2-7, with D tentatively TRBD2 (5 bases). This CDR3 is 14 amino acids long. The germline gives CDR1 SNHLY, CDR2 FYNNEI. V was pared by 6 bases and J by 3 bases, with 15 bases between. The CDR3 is CASRDTRGSYEQYF. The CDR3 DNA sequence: TGTGCCAGCAGAGACACCAGAGGGAGCTACGAGCAGTACTTC.

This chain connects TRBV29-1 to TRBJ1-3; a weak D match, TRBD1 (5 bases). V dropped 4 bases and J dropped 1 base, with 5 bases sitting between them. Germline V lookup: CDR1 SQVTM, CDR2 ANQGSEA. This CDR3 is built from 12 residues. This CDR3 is CSVAGSGNTIYF. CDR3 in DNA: TGCAGCGTTGCAGGGTCTGGAAACACCATATATTTT.

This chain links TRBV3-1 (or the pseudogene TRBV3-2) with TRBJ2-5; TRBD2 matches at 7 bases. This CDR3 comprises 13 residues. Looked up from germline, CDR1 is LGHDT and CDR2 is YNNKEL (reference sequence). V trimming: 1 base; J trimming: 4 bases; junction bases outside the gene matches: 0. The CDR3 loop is CASSQAGGETQYF. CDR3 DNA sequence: TGTGCCAGCAGCCAAGCGGGGGGAGAGACCCAGTACTTC.

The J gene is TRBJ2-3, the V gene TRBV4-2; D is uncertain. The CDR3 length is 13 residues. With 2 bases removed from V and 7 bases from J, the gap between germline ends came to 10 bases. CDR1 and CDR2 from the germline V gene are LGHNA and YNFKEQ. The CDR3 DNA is TGTGCCAGCAGCCAACCGCCCGGTTATACGCAGTATTTT. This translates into CASSQPPGYTQYF.

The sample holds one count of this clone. CDR3 bases: TGTGCCAGCAGTGAAGGACAGGGGGCACCACCACTGTCCATGAACACTGAAGCTTTCTTT. Its protein product is CASSEGQGAPPLSMNTEAFF. V and J are TRBV9 and TRBJ1-1; 11 positions match TRBD1. The germline CDR1 and CDR2 sequences are SGDLS and YYNGEE. The CDR3 totals 20 residues. After removal of 5 bases from V and 0 bases from J, the junction contained 18 bases not matched to a gene.

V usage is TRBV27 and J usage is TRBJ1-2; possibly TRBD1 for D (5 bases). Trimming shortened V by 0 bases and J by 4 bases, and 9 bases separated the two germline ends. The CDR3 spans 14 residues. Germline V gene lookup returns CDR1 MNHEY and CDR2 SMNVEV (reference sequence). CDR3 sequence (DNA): TGTGCCAGCAGTTTATCGGGGGGGATCTATGGCTACACCTTC. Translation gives CASSLSGGIYGYTF.

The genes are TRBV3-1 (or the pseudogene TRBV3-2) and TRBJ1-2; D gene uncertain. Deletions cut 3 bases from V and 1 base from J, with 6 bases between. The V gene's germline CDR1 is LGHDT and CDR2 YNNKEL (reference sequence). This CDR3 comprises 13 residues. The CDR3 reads CASSQSINYGYTF. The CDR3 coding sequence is TGTGCCAGCAGCCAGTCGATTAACTATGGCTACACCTTC.

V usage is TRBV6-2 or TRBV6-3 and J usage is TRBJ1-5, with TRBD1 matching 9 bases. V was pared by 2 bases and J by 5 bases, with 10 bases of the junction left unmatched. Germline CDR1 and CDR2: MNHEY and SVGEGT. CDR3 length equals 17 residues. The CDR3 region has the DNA TGTGCCAGCAGTTACAAGACAGGGGGTCCCCCCGATCAGCCCCAGCATTTT. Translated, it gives CASSYKTGGPPDQPQHF.

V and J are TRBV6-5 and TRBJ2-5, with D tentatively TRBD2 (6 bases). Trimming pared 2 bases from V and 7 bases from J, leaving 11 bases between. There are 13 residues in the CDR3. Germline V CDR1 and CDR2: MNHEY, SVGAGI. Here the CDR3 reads CASSYAIGGTQYF. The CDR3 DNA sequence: TGTGCCAGCAGTTACGCGATCGGGGGGACCCAGTACTTC.

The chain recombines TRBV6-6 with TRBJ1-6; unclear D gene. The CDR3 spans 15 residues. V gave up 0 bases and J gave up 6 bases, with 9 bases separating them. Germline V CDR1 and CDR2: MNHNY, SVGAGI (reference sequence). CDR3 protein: CASSYSTGSNSPLHF. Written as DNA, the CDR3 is TGTGCCAGCAGTTACTCGACCGGGTCTAATTCACCCCTCCACTTT.